This is a list of T cell receptor beta chains from one sample in a study of patients and donors after allogeneic stem cell transplantation. TCRdb passed the RT-PCR reads through MiXCR, listing each CDR3 protein once. The profile shows some 11,000 distinct CDR3 sequences, approximately 22% of them singletons. Sequencing was carried out using blood, either unsorted or a sorted T cell fraction (not recorded which). The source is a human donor who was either an allogeneic HSCT recipient or a stem cell or donor lymphocyte infusion donor (not recorded which). It is not recorded whose cells these are; they may come from a transplant donor. CDR3s include the opening cysteine and the closing phenylalanine or tryptophan. The D gene is left open where the match is weak. The listing skips clone size in some rows; elsewhere it reads once, few, many or a size class.

D gene	V gene	J gene	CDR3 length	clone size	CDR3 protein	CDR3 DNA
NA	TRBV6-1	TRBJ1-1	13	few	CASTENRGAEAFF	TGTGCCAGCACGGAAAATCGGGGGGCTGAAGCTTTCTTT
NA	TRBV4-2	TRBJ1-4	14	NA	CASSQEPLGEKLFF	TGTGCCAGCAGCCAAGAGCCACTTGGTGAAAAACTGTTTTTT
NA	TRBV20-1	TRBJ1-1	14	many	CSARDQRGNTEAFF	TGCAGTGCTAGAGATCAAAGGGGGAACACTGAAGCTTTCTTT
NA	TRBV12-3/TRBV12-4	TRBJ1-2	15	many	CASSFPGRKGYGYTF	TGTGCCAGCAGCTTTCCGGGACGGAAGGGCTATGGCTACACCTTC
NA	TRBV30	TRBJ1-5	16	few	CAWSLSRSDSNQPQHF	TGTGCCTGGAGCCTAAGTCGCAGTGATAGCAATCAGCCCCAGCATTTT
TRBD1	TRBV7-2	TRBJ1-2	15	many	CASSLVGQGQYGYTF	TGTGCCAGCAGCTTAGTAGGACAGGGCCAGTATGGCTACACCTTC
NA	TRBV6-5	TRBJ2-1	16	few	CASSYGGASSYNEQFF	TGTGCCAGCAGTTACGGGGGTGCGAGCTCCTACAATGAGCAGTTCTTC
NA	TRBV6-2/TRBV6-3	TRBJ1-5	18	NA	CASTSRDGGPYSNQPQHF	TGTGCCAGCACCTCGCGGGACGGAGGACCATATAGCAATCAGCCCCAGCATTTT
TRBD2	TRBV10-3	TRBJ2-7	15	many	CAISSLAGDSYEQYF	TGTGCCATCAGTTCTCTAGCGGGGGACTCCTACGAGCAGTACTTC
NA	TRBV4-2	TRBJ1-4	15	many	CASSQDPTGRHGLFF	TGTGCCAGCAGCCAAGATCCCACAGGGCGCCATGGACTGTTTTTT
NA	TRBV7-9	TRBJ1-5	15	medium-sized	CASSLAVTENQPQHF	TGTGCCAGCAGCTTAGCGGTGACGGAAAATCAGCCCCAGCATTTT
NA	TRBV30	TRBJ1-3	12	NA	CAWIPAGNTIYF	TGTGCCTGGATCCCAGCTGGAAACACCATATATTTT
NA	TRBV20-1	TRBJ1-4	13	once	CSAAVNYNEKLFF	TGCAGTGCTGCCGTCAACTATAATGAAAAACTGTTTTTT
TRBD1	TRBV15	TRBJ1-5	20	few	CATSKVTGGNIAIGNQPQHF	TGTGCCACCAGCAAAGTGACAGGGGGGAACATAGCGATCGGCAATCAGCCCCAGCATTTT
TRBD1	TRBV12-3/TRBV12-4	TRBJ2-4	17	few	CASSLVGTGVAKNIQYF	TGTGCCAGCAGTTTAGTGGGTACAGGGGTAGCCAAAAACATTCAGTACTTC
TRBD1	TRBV6-5	TRBJ1-2	15	NA	CASSVEGQGYYGYTF	TGTGCCAGCAGCGTCGAAGGACAGGGGTACTATGGCTACACCTTC
TRBD1	TRBV25-1	TRBJ1-2	13	many	CASSVGQGVGYTF	TGTGCCAGCAGCGTGGGACAGGGGGTAGGCTACACCTTC
NA	TRBV19	TRBJ1-2	14	NA	CASSIGGRINGYTF	TGTGCCAGTAGTATCGGGGGGCGCATAAATGGCTACACCTTC
NA	TRBV7-9	TRBJ2-5	11	NA	CASSNRETQYF	TGTGCCAGCAGCAATAGAGAGACCCAGTACTTC
NA	TRBV18	TRBJ2-1	14	NA	CASSPPRQNNEQFF	TGTGCCAGCTCACCCCCCAGGCAGAACAATGAGCAGTTCTTC
NA	TRBV3-1	TRBJ2-5	15	many	CASSQSFGREETQYF	TGTGCCAGCAGCCAATCTTTCGGTAGAGAAGAGACCCAGTACTTC
TRBD2	TRBV5-5	TRBJ2-1	16	many	CASSLVLAGGPIEQFF	TGTGCCAGCAGCTTGGTATTAGCGGGGGGGCCTATAGAGCAGTTCTTC
NA	TRBV11-2	TRBJ1-6	15	NA	CASSLRRGGNSPLHF	TGTGCCAGCAGCTTACGCCGCGGGGGTAATTCACCCCTCCACTTT
NA	TRBV7-2	TRBJ2-3	19	NA	CASSLAARTDRGWTDTQYF	TGTGCCAGCAGCTTAGCGGCGAGGACGGACAGAGGGTGGACAGATACGCAGTATTTT
TRBD1	TRBV6-5	TRBJ1-3	16	many	CATGRGQGISGNTIYF	TGTGCCACCGGCCGGGGACAGGGTATCTCTGGAAACACCATATATTTT
TRBD2	TRBV12-3/TRBV12-4	TRBJ2-2	14	few	CASRVSGGAGELFF	TGTGCCAGCAGAGTCAGCGGGGGGGCCGGGGAGCTGTTTTTT
TRBD1	TRBV12-3/TRBV12-4	TRBJ2-1	18	NA	CASSLVVGGTGPYNEQFF	TGTGCCAGCAGTTTAGTCGTGGGGGGGACAGGGCCTTACAATGAGCAGTTCTTC
TRBD1	TRBV18	TRBJ1-1	16	few	CASSPAGDRADTEAFF	TGTGCCAGCTCCCCTGCGGGGGACAGGGCCGACACTGAAGCTTTCTTT
NA	TRBV9	TRBJ1-5	14	many	CASSVGPSNQPQHF	TGTGCCAGCAGCGTAGGCCCGAGCAATCAGCCCCAGCATTTT
NA	TRBV20-1	TRBJ1-4	11	many	CSARAEEKLFF	TGCAGTGCTAGAGCAGAGGAAAAACTGTTTTTT
TRBD2	TRBV20-1	TRBJ2-7	14	few	CSARDPAGVYEQYF	TGCAGTGCTAGAGATCCAGCGGGGGTCTACGAGCAGTACTTC
NA	TRBV27	TRBJ1-5	11	NA	CASSFIRPQHF	TGTGCCAGCAGTTTCATCCGGCCCCAGCATTTT
TRBD1	TRBV5-1	TRBJ1-3	17	hyperexpanded	CASSLAGQSVSGNTIYF	TGCGCCAGCAGCCTCGCGGGACAGAGTGTCTCTGGAAACACCATATATTTT
TRBD1	TRBV4-1	TRBJ2-7	14	NA	CASSPRTGGCEQYF	TGCGCCAGCAGCCCCCGGACAGGGGGCTGCGAGCAGTACTTC
TRBD1	TRBV4-1	TRBJ1-1	16	few	CASSPGQGTLLTEAFF	TGCGCCAGCAGCCCGGGACAGGGAACGCTGCTCACTGAAGCTTTCTTT
TRBD1	TRBV6-1	TRBJ1-1	13	NA	CASITTGSTEAFF	TGTGCCAGCATCACGACAGGGAGCACTGAAGCTTTCTTT
NA	TRBV2	TRBJ1-1	15	many	CASSAGGTGNTEAFF	TGTGCCAGCAGTGCTGGGGGCACGGGGAACACTGAAGCTTTCTTT
NA	TRBV12-3/TRBV12-4	TRBJ1-1	13	many	CASRLNMNTEAFF	TGTGCCAGCAGGCTAAATATGAACACTGAAGCTTTCTTT
NA	TRBV5-1	TRBJ1-1	16	many	CASSLVFGQINTEAFF	TGCGCCAGCAGCTTGGTGTTCGGACAGATTAACACTGAAGCTTTCTTT
TRBD1	TRBV5-1	TRBJ2-2	14	NA	CASSLGDRAGELFF	TGCGCCAGCAGCTTGGGCGACAGGGCCGGGGAGCTGTTTTTT